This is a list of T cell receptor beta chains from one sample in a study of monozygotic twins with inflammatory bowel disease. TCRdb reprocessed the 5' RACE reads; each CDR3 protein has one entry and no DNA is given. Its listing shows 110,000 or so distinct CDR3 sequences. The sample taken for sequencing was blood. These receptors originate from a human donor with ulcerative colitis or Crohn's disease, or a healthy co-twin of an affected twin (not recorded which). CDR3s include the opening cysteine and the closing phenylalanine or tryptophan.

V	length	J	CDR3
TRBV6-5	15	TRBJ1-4	CASSYVGTGNEKLFF
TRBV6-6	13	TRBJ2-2	CASQQATGGELFF
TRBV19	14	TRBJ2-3	CASTGTLASDTQYF
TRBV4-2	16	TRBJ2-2	CASSQEVKRANGELFF
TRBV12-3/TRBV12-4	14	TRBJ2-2	CASSRGGNTGELFF
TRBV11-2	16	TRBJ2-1	CASSARTSSPYNEQFF
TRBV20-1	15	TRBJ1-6	CSASELDPYNSPLHF
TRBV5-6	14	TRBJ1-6	CASSLQGRDSPLHF
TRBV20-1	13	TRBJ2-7	CSATRDSGSEQYF
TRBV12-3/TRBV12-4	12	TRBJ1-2	CASSLDPAGYTF
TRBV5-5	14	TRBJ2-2	CASSLGLNTGELFF
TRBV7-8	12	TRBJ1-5	CASSLEVQPQHF
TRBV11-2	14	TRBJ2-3	CASSLGTGRDTQYF
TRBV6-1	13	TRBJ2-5	CASREFFQETQYF
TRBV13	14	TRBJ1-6	CASSLGTPGSPLHF
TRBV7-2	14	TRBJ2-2	CASSLAYPDGELFF
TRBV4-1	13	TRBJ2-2	CASNHLNTGELFF
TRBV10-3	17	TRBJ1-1	CAISDPRPEREYTEAFF
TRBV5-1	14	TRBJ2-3	CASSLGGLADTQYF
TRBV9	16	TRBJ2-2	CASSVAGSLGTGELFF
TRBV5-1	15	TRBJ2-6	CASSSPFGGANVLTF
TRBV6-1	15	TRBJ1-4	CASSPQGGTNEKLFF
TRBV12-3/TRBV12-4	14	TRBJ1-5	CASSLNLSNQPQHF
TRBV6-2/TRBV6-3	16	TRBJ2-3	CASSLSPVTSTDTQYF
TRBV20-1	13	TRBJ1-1	CSAAGQGWTEAFF
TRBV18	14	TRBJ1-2	CASSPPNPVAGYTF
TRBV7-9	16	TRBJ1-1	CASSDPTGGKDTEAFF
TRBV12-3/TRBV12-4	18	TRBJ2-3	CASSSFLPREIGTDTQYF
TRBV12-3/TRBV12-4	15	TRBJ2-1	CASSRLAGTHNEQFF
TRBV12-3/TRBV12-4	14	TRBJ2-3	CASSPQGHIDTQYF
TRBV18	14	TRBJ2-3	CASSSRERTDTQYF
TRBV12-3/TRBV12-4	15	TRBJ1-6	CASSPAWRPNSPLHF
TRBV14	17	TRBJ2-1	CASSQWGGPSSYNEQFF
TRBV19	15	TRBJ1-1	CASSDSYGGNTEAFF
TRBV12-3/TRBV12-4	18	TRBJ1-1	CASSLAPPLQRRYTEAFF
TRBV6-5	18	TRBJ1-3	CASSYRNPGHTPVNTIYF
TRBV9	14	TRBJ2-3	CASSVAERGSTQYF
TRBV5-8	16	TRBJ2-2	CASSEVRSSHTGELFF
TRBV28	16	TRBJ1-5	CASSFRGTGGGQPQHF
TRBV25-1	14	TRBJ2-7	CASSGRTGGYEQYF
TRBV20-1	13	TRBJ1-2	CSAPGPRNYGYTF
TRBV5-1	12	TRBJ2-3	CASSLARDTQYF
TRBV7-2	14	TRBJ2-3	CASTVGPSTDTQYF
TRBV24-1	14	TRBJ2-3	CATSDGGHTDTQYF
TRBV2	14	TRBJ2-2	CASSVLRDSGELFF
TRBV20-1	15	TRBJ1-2	CSARYIGPINYGYTF
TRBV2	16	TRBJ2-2	CASSPGVPANTGELFF
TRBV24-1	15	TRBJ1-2	CATSDPGTEYYGYTF
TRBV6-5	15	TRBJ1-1	CASSYSTGGWTEAFF
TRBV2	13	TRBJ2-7	CASSVMGQGEQYF
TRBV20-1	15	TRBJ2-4	CSARNPGTPGDIQYF
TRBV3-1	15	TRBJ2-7	CASSQGPWTSYEQYF
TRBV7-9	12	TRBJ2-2	CASSLGSGELFF
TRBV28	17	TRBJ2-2	CASSYPGLAGGVGELFF
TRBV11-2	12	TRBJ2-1	CASSSPGDEQFF
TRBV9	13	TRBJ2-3	CASSVDPTGPPYF
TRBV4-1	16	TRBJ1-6	CASSQERQDYNSPLHF
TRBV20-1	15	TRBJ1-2	CSARGDRGSNYGYTF
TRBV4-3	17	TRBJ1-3	CASSQDLADDGGNTIYF